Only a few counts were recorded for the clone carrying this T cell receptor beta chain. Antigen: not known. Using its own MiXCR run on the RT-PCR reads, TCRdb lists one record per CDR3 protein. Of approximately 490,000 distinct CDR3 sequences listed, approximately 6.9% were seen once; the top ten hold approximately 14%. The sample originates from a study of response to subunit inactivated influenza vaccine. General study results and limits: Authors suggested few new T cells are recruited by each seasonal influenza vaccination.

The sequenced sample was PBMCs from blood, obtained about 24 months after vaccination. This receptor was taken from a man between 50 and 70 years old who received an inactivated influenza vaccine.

CDR3 sequence (DNA): TGTGCCAGCAGCTTCGGAAGGGGTGTTGAAAAACTGTTTTTT. This translates into CASSFGRGVEKLFF. The chain is built from TRBV7-2 and TRBJ1-4; the D gene is possibly TRBD1 (5 bases). The CDR3 runs 14 residues. Trimming removed 3 bases from V and 7 bases from J, with 12 bases in between. Germline V CDR1 and CDR2: SGHTA, FQGNSA.